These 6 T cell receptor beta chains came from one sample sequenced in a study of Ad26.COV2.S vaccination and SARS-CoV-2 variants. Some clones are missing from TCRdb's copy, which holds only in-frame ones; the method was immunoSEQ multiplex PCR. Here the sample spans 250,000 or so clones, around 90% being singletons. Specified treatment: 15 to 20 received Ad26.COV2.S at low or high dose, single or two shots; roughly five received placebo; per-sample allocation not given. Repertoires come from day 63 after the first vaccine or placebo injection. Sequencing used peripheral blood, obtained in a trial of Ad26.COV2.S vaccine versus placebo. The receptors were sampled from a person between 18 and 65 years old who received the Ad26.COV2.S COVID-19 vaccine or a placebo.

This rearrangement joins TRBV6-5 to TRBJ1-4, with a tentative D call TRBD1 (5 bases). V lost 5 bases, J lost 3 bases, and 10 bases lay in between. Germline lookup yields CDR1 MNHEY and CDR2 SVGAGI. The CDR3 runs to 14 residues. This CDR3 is CASSKGRANEKLFF. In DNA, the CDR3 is TGTGCCAGCAGTAAGGGGAGGGCTAATGAAAAACTGTTTTTT.

CDR3 region: CASSLTGLGELFF. The CDR3 coding sequence is TGTGCCAGCAGCTTAACGGGGCTGGGGGAGCTGTTTTTT. The rearrangement joins TRBV7-3 to TRBJ2-2; perhaps TRBD1 as D (5 bases). Trimming cost V 0 bases and J 8 bases, with 7 bases left between them. Germline lookup yields CDR1 SGHTA and CDR2 FQGTGA. The CDR3 covers 13 residues.

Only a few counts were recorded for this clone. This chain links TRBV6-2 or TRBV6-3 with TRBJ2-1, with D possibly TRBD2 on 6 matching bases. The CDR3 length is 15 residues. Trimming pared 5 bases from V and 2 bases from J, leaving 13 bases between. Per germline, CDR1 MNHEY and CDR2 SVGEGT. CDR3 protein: CASSNRDFAYNEQFF. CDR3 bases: TGTGCCAGCAGTAACCGGGACTTCGCCTACAATGAGCAGTTCTTC.

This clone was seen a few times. CDR3 coding DNA: TGTGCCAGCAGAAGGGGGATTGGAACTGAAGCTTTCTTT. It is translated as CASRRGIGTEAFF. V and J are TRBV2 and TRBJ1-1; D possibly corresponds to TRBD1 (6 bases). In germline, CDR1 is SNHLY, CDR2 FYNNEI. Trimming removed 6 bases at V and 5 bases at J, with 13 bases between. The CDR3 covers 13 residues.

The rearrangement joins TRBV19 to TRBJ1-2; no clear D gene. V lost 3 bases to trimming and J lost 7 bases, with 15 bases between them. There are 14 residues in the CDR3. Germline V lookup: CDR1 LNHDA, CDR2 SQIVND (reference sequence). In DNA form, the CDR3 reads TGTGCCAGTAGTATGTTAACAGAGGCGTCTGGCTACACCTTC. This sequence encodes CASSMLTEASGYTF.

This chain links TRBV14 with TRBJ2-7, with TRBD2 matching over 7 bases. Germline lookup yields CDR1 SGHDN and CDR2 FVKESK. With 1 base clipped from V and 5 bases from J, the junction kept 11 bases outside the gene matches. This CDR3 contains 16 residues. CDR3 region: CASSQAPPAGPNEQYV. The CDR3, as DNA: TGTGCCAGCAGCCAAGCTCCCCCAGCGGGACCCAACGAGCAGTACGTC.